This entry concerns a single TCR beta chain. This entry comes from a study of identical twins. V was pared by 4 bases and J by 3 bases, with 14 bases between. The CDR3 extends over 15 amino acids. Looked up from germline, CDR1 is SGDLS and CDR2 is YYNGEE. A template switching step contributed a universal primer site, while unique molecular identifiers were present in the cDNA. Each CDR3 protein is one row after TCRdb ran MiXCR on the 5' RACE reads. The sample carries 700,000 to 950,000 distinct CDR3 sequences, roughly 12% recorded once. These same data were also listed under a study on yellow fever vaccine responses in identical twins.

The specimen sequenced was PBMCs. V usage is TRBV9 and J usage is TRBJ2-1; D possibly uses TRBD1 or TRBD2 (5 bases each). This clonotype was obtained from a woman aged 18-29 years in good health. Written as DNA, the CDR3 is TGTGCCAGCAGCAAGGGACCTGGGGGCTACAATGAGCAGTTCTTC. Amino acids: CASSKGPGGYNEQFF.